This TCR beta chain was observed in a study of blood T cell repertoires in COVID-19. Study-wide background: PBMCs, B-cell-depleted T cells, or T cells provided the cDNA or gDNA that made up the material.

The table came from immunoSEQ multiplex PCR; TCRdb's copy has only in-frame clones and leaves some out. Of some 170,000 clones detected, more than 70% appear once; the ten largest clones hold more than 5%. CDR1 is MNHEY, CDR2 SVGAGI, per germline. The CDR3 is 15 amino acids. V lost 7 bases and J lost 2, with 15 bases in between. This clone is a singleton in its sample. This sequence was found in a man in his forties or fifties who had recovered from COVID-19. Sequencing used PBMCs or T cells enriched from blood (not recorded which). This chain links TRBV6-5 with TRBJ1-3; tentative D call: TRBD1 (6 bases). The CDR3 loop reads CASTFRGDAGNTIYF. In DNA, the CDR3 is TGTGCCAGCACATTCAGGGGAGATGCTGGAAACACCATATATTTT.